The clone carrying this T cell receptor beta chain was seen only once. Germline lookup yields CDR1 MNHNY and CDR2 SVGAGI (reference sequence). With V trimmed by 6 bases and J by 4 bases, 10 bases remained unmatched. This CDR3 comprises 16 residues. The data stem from a study of cytomegalovirus exposure and HLA in healthy donors. PCR involved 60 Vbeta and 13 Jbeta primers. Authors' analysis steps: Later analysis identified around 85 million unique TCR beta chains, some 10 million shared. The method was immunoSEQ multiplex PCR; TCRdb's version includes in-frame clones alone and lacks a portion of them. For V, J and clone size, that table is used; D and trimming come from the DNA. The sample holds 85,000 to 100,000 clones, around four fifths seen once.

V usage is TRBV6-6 and J usage is TRBJ2-7; 12 bases align to TRBD1. Sequenced material: PBMCs. The source is a man in his fifties or sixties in good health and CMV-seropositive. The CDR3 DNA follows: TGTGCCAGCAGGGACCACGGGACAGGGGGCTCATACGAGCAGTACTTC. This sequence encodes CASRDHGTGGSYEQYF.